These 30 T cell receptor beta chains were sequenced from one sample in a study of blood T cell repertoires in COVID-19. TCRdb's copy holds only in-frame clones and misses some; the assay was immunoSEQ multiplex PCR. The sample has about 140,000 clones; approximately 86% are singletons. The sequencing input was peripheral blood. These TCRs come from a human donor in a cohort sampled during active COVID-19.

The CDR3 nucleotides are TGTGCCAGCAGCCGAGGTAGGGGCGATTCACCCCTCCACTTT. This gives the protein CASSRGRGDSPLHF. This chain links TRBV2 with TRBJ1-6; maybe TRBD1 (5 bases). Between the trimmed V and J ends, which lost 6 bases and 8 bases, there was a span of 14 bases. CDR1 SNHLY and CDR2 FYNNEI come from the germline V gene. The CDR3 length is 14 residues.

The chain is built from TRBV4-2 and TRBJ1-3; maybe TRBD1 (5 bases). V lost 0 bases, J lost 8 bases, and 8 bases lay in between. The CDR3 extends over 13 amino acids. Germline V gene sequence: CDR1 LGHNA, CDR2 YNFKEQ. Here the CDR3 reads CASSQDRVDTIYF. CDR3 in DNA: TGTGCCAGCAGCCAAGACAGGGTAGACACCATATATTTT.

The V call is TRBV7-6, the J call TRBJ2-3; D gene uncertain. Germline CDR1 SGHVS, CDR2 FNYEAQ. The CDR3 has 16 residues. Between the trimmed V and J ends, which lost 0 bases and 0 bases, there was a span of 10 bases. CDR3 loop: CASSLARQKSTDTQYF. The CDR3 DNA sequence: TGTGCCAGCAGCTTAGCGAGGCAAAAAAGCACAGATACGCAGTATTTT.

The chain has TRBV28 and TRBJ1-6; the D gene is possibly TRBD1 (5 bases). The CDR3 covers 14 residues. The V and J ends lost 3 bases and 9 bases respectively, with 12 bases between them. Germline loops: CDR1 MDHEN, CDR2 SYDVKM. CDR3 coding DNA: TGTGCCAGCAGTTTTTCGCGGGGGGGTTCACCCCTCCACTTT. As protein: CASSFSRGGSPLHF.

This rearrangement joins TRBV7-7 to TRBJ2-2, with 13 bases that match TRBD2. V lost 5 bases and J lost 2; bases outside the gene matches: 5. Germline CDR1 is SSHAT and CDR2 is FNYEAQ (reference sequence). This CDR3 spans 17 amino acids. CDR3 nucleotide sequence: TGTGCCAGCAGCAAGACTAGCGGGAGGCTTAACACCGGGGAGCTGTTTTTT. This gives the protein CASSKTSGRLNTGELFF. Based on the CDR3 plus reference TRBV7-7 and TRBJ2-2, the full variable domain is GAGVSQSPRYKVTKRGQDVTLRCDPISSHATLYWYQQALGQGPEFLTYFNYEAQPDKSGLPSDRFSAERPEGSISTLTIQRTEQRDSAMYRCASSKTSGRLNTGELFFGEGSRLTVL.

The sample holds a few counts of this clone. This chain joins TRBV6-6 and TRBJ2-1, with 10 bases fitting TRBD2. The CDR3 contains 15 residues. Germline loops: CDR1 MNHNY, CDR2 SVGAGI (reference sequence). Trimming at V came to 7 bases and at J to 2 bases, leaving 5 bases not matched to a gene. Here the CDR3 reads CASTASGGPYNEQFF. In DNA, the CDR3 is TGTGCCAGCACCGCTAGCGGGGGACCCTACAATGAGCAGTTCTTC.

This clone was recorded once. The chain joins TRBV2 to TRBJ2-1, with a possible D match to TRBD2 (6 bases). Germline V gene sequence: CDR1 SNHLY, CDR2 FYNNEI. Deletions cut 4 bases from V and 7 bases from J, with 20 bases between. This CDR3 is built from 16 residues. CDR3 sequence (DNA): TGTGCCAGCAGTGTTCGACTAGTGGGGCCTCGGAATGAGCAGTTCTTC. Residues: CASSVRLVGPRNEQFF.

The chain has TRBV25-1 and TRBJ2-3, with 9 bases matching TRBD1. Germline V gene lookup returns CDR1 MGHDK and CDR2 SYGVNS. The CDR3 runs 16 residues. The trim removed 5 bases at V and 0 bases at J, leaving 6 bases unmatched. For the CDR3, the DNA is TGTGCCAGCAGTCCCACAGGGGGCGTAAGCACAGATACGCAGTATTTT. Encoded protein: CASSPTGGVSTDTQYF.

This chain links TRBV15 with TRBJ2-1; tentative D call: TRBD1 (5 bases). Trimming removed 1 base at V and 2 bases at J, with 9 bases between. Germline CDR1 and CDR2: LNHNV and YYDKDF (reference sequence). This CDR3 has 15 amino acids. The CDR3 spells CATSRGTGTYNEQFF. The CDR3 nucleotides read TGTGCCACCAGCAGAGGCACAGGTACCTACAATGAGCAGTTCTTC.

The chain joins TRBV11-2 to TRBJ2-5; D not certain. With 5 bases removed from V and 7 bases from J, the gap between germline ends came to 8 bases. This CDR3 is built from 11 residues. Per germline, CDR1 SGHAT and CDR2 FQNNGV. The CDR3 spells CASSPQLTQYF. The CDR3 region has the DNA TGTGCCAGCAGCCCTCAGTTGACCCAGTACTTC. Variable domain in full (rest from reference TRBV11-2 and TRBJ2-5): EAGVAQSPRYKIIEKRQSVAFWCNPISGHATLYWYQQILGQGPKLLIQFQNNGVVDDSQLPKDRFSAERLKGVDSTLKIQPAKLEDSAVYLCASSPQLTQYFGPGTRLLVL.

The V gene is TRBV7-8, the J gene TRBJ1-2; TRBD1 is a possible D gene (6 bases). Germline V CDR1 and CDR2: SGHVS, FQNEAQ. V shed 5 bases and J shed 2 bases, with 15 bases lying between them. The CDR3 is 15 amino acids. The CDR3 DNA reads TGTGCCAGCAGCCCAAAAGGGGGTGAGAACTATGGCTACACCTTC. It translates to CASSPKGGENYGYTF.

The chain couples TRBV19 to TRBJ2-2; 8 positions match TRBD2. Losses at the gene ends were 4 bases for V and 5 bases for J; bases not matched to a gene: 6. The germline gives CDR1 LNHDA, CDR2 SQIVND (reference sequence). CDR3 length: 15 residues. CDR3 protein: CASSTGTSITGELFF. CDR3 coding DNA: TGTGCCAGTAGTACCGGGACTAGTATAACCGGGGAGCTGTTTTTT.

The chain employs TRBV2 and TRBJ2-7, with D perhaps TRBD1 (7 bases). V shed 4 bases and J shed 3 bases, with 10 bases lying between them. Germline V lookup: CDR1 SNHLY, CDR2 FYNNEI. The CDR3 covers 13 residues. The CDR3: CASSAQGGYEQYF. In nucleotides, the CDR3 is TGTGCCAGCAGTGCTCAGGGGGGCTACGAGCAGTACTTC. Together with reference TRBV2 and TRBJ2-7, the CDR3 gives the full variable domain: EPEVTQTPSHQVTQMGQEVILRCVPISNHLYFYWYRQILGQKVEFLVSFYNNEISEKSEIFDDQFSVERPDGSNFTLKIRSTKLEDSAMYFCASSAQGGYEQYFGPGTRLTVT.

This chain joins TRBV25-1 and TRBJ2-1; 11 bases are shared with TRBD2. The junction had 4 bases not matched to a gene; V was cut back by 3 bases and J by 0 bases. The CDR3 consists of 17 residues. Germline-derived CDR1 and CDR2 are MGHDK and SYGVNS. In nucleotides, the CDR3 is TGTGCCAGCAGTGACCTTAGCGGGAGGGCCTCCTACAATGAGCAGTTCTTC. It translates to CASSDLSGRASYNEQFF.

This rearrangement joins TRBV7-9 to TRBJ2-7; maybe TRBD2 (6 bases). With 4 bases removed from V and 4 bases from J, the gap between germline ends came to 8 bases. The CDR3 has 12 amino acids. Looked up from germline, CDR1 is SEHNR and CDR2 is FQNEAQ (reference sequence). DNA for the CDR3: TGTGCCAGCAGCTCCCGGGGGTACGAGCAGTACTTC. Protein: CASSSRGYEQYF.

This chain joins TRBV6-1 and TRBJ2-4; D might be TRBD2 (6 bases). Germline V gives CDR1 MNHNS, CDR2 SASEGT. The CDR3 has 16 residues. The ends were cut back, 2 bases at V and 1 base at J, with 12 bases in the middle. The CDR3 here is CASSEPGLSAKNIQYF. CDR3 nucleotide sequence: TGTGCCAGCAGTGAACCGGGACTCTCGGCCAAAAACATTCAGTACTTC.

The chain links TRBV9 to TRBJ2-6, with D possibly TRBD1 on 5 matching bases. The germline V and J ends were trimmed by 1 base and 3 bases, with 8 bases remaining between them. The CDR3 loop spans 15 amino acids. Looked up from germline, CDR1 is SGDLS and CDR2 is YYNGEE. The CDR3 here is CASSVQGYGANVLTF. CDR3 nucleotides: TGTGCCAGCAGCGTACAGGGTTATGGGGCCAACGTCCTGACTTTC. Complete variable domain (other parts from reference TRBV9 and TRBJ2-6): DSGVTQTPKHLITATGQRVTLRCSPRSGDLSVYWYQQSLDQGLQFLIQYYNGEERAKGNILERFSAQQFPDLHSELNLSSLELGDSALYFCASSVQGYGANVLTFGAGSRLTVL.

This chain uses TRBV5-1 with TRBJ1-4; 7 bases agree with TRBD1. V gave up 3 bases and J gave up 3 bases; unmatched junction bases: 5. This CDR3 is 15 amino acids long. CDR1 is SGHRS and CDR2 is YFSETQ in the germline V gene. The CDR3 is CASSSTGAPNEKLFF. CDR3 nucleotide sequence: TGCGCCAGCAGCTCAACAGGGGCTCCTAATGAAAAACTGTTTTTT.

The CDR3: CASAAPRETQYF. DNA for the CDR3: TGTGCCAGCGCGGCCCCTCGGGAGACCCAGTACTTC. This chain links TRBV2 with TRBJ2-5; D gene unclear. The CDR3 runs to 12 residues. The germline V and J ends were trimmed by 8 bases and 5 bases, with 12 bases remaining between them. From germline, CDR1 is SNHLY and CDR2 FYNNEI.

V is TRBV2 and J is TRBJ2-3, with TRBD2 as a possible D gene (5 bases). CDR1 SNHLY and CDR2 FYNNEI come from the germline V gene. The V gene lost 3 bases and the J gene lost 6 bases, with 13 bases spanning the gap. The CDR3 loop spans 14 amino acids. The DNA of the CDR3 is TGTGCCAGCAGTGACAGAACTAGTCGGGATACGCAGTATTTT. Translating it yields CASSDRTSRDTQYF.

The chain carries TRBV7-8 and TRBJ1-2; 12 bases are a match to TRBD1. Losses at the gene ends were 5 bases for V and 4 bases for J; bases not matched to a gene: 5. The CDR3 is 15 residues long. Per germline, CDR1 SGHVS and CDR2 FQNEAQ. For the CDR3, the DNA is TGTGCCAGCAGCCGGGACAGGGGGCGCTCCTATGGCTACACCTTC. Translation gives CASSRDRGRSYGYTF.

V gene TRBV4-2 combines with J gene TRBJ2-3; 11 nucleotides line up with TRBD2. The CDR3 has 17 residues. With V trimmed by 0 bases and J by 4 bases, 6 bases remained unmatched. The V gene's germline CDR1 is LGHNA and CDR2 YNFKEQ. DNA of the CDR3: TGTGCCAGCAGCCAAGAGCTAGCGGGGGGTTTCCCAGATACGCAGTATTTT. Protein sequence: CASSQELAGGFPDTQYF.

The V and J genes are TRBV7-9 and TRBJ2-3, with D tentatively TRBD2 (6 bases). Germline V CDR1 and CDR2: SEHNR, FQNEAQ (reference sequence). V lost 2 bases, J lost 0 bases, and 12 bases lay in between. This CDR3 contains 16 residues. The CDR3 is CASSLREPYSTDTQYF. The CDR3 DNA follows: TGTGCCAGCAGCTTACGGGAGCCTTATAGCACAGATACGCAGTATTTT.

The chain couples TRBV5-1 to TRBJ1-1, with a weak D call TRBD1 (5 bases). V was clipped by 4 bases and J by 5 bases, with 24 bases between them. The CDR3 contains 17 residues. CDR1 is SGHRS, CDR2 YFSETQ, per germline. The CDR3 is CASSLGGTGHRRTEAFF. CDR3 nucleotide sequence: TGCGCCAGCAGCCTCGGCGGAACAGGCCATAGGAGAACTGAAGCTTTCTTT.

The V and J genes are TRBV11-2 and TRBJ1-1, with no clear D. In germline, CDR1 is SGHAT, CDR2 FQNNGV. V was cut by 5 bases and J by 2 bases, with 18 bases left in between. The CDR3 totals 16 residues. The CDR3 spells CASSLRARSSNTEAFF. CDR3 nucleotide sequence: TGTGCCAGCAGCCTGAGGGCACGCAGTTCAAACACTGAAGCTTTCTTT. Filled out from reference TRBV11-2 and TRBJ1-1, the complete variable domain reads EAGVAQSPRYKIIEKRQSVAFWCNPISGHATLYWYQQILGQGPKLLIQFQNNGVVDDSQLPKDRFSAERLKGVDSTLKIQPAKLEDSAVYLCASSLRARSSNTEAFFGQGTRLTVV.

The chain uses TRBV4-1 and TRBJ2-3; a possible D gene is TRBD1 (5 bases). Trimming took 6 bases from V and 1 from J, leaving 8 bases between them. Per the germline V gene, CDR1 is MGHRA and CDR2 is YSYEKL. The CDR3 loop spans 13 amino acids. Written as DNA, the CDR3 is TGCGCCAGCAGACTGACAGGCACAGATACGCAGTATTTT. As protein: CASRLTGTDTQYF.

The chain uses TRBV5-1 and TRBJ2-7, with 11 bases lining up with TRBD1. The CDR3 has 17 amino acids. The germline CDR1 and CDR2 sequences are SGHRS and YFSETQ. The J segment lost 1 base and the V segment lost 2 bases, leaving 8 bases of the junction unmatched. The CDR3, as DNA: TGCGCCAGCAGCTTCGGGGTAGGACAGGGGGCATCCTACGAGCAGTACTTC. This sequence encodes CASSFGVGQGASYEQYF.

This rearrangement joins TRBV7-8 to TRBJ1-4; D might be TRBD1 (5 bases). V lost 2 bases, J lost 6 bases, and 25 bases lay in between. CDR1 is SGHVS, CDR2 FQNEAQ, per germline. This CDR3 contains 19 residues. The CDR3 region has the DNA TGTGCCAGCAGCTTACTGACGGGTCAGGGAATAGGAGAGGATGAAAAACTGTTTTTT. Residues: CASSLLTGQGIGEDEKLFF.

The chain recombines TRBV28 with TRBJ2-1; TRBD2 matches at 9 bases. The germline gives CDR1 MDHEN, CDR2 SYDVKM. The CDR3 has 15 amino acids. After removal of 5 bases from V and 9 bases from J, the junction contained 11 bases not matched to a gene. The CDR3 reads CASSPPARGGSEQFF. The CDR3 nucleotides are TGTGCCAGCAGTCCCCCGGCGCGGGGGGGCAGTGAGCAGTTCTTC. The full variable domain, in which reference TRBV28 and TRBJ2-1 provide the parts outside the CDR3, is DVKVTQSSRYLVKRTGEKVFLECVQDMDHENMFWYRQDPGLGLRLIYFSYDVKMKEKGDIPEGYSVSREKKERFSLILESASTNQTSMYLCASSPPARGGSEQFFGPGTRLTVL.

The V and J genes are TRBV30 and TRBJ1-3; TRBD1 agrees at 8 bases. The CDR3 covers 13 residues. Germline V lookup: CDR1 GTSNPN, CDR2 SVGIG (reference sequence). The ends lost 7 bases at V and 4 bases at J; junction bases unmatched: 6. The DNA for the CDR3 is TGTGCCTCCTTCAGGGGGCCCGGAAACACCATATATTTT. Translation: CASFRGPGNTIYF. Drawing the rest from reference TRBV30 and TRBJ1-3, the complete variable domain is SQTIHQWPATLVQPVGSPLSLECTVEGTSNPNLYWYRQAAGRGLQLLFYSVGIGQISSEVPQNLSASRPQDRQFILSSKKLLLSDSGFYLCASFRGPGNTIYFGEGSWLTVV.